This TCR beta chain was found in a study of long-term antiretroviral therapy in people with HIV. Study-wide results and caveats: HIV repertoires spanned tighter CDR3 length ranges than controls did. Even long-term ART left TRB diversity below transplant donor controls, despite gains. Within the repertoire, clones expanded before ART were dominant at all time points.

As to this clone: The antigen remains unidentified.

The libraries were made with immunoSEQ v3.0 at survey level. The study targeted about 40,000-55,000 T-cell genomes per sample in sequencing. The repertoire was sequenced with immunoSEQ multiplex PCR; TCRdb's copy has only in-frame clones and lacks some. The table includes about 33,000 clones, approximately 96% detected once. V lost 0 bases to trimming and J lost 8 bases, with 9 bases between them. Looked up from germline, CDR1 is SGDLS and CDR2 is YYNGEE. This CDR3 comprises 14 residues. Sequencing was performed on unsorted PBMCs, taken 6.6 years after starting antiretroviral therapy. The gene calls are TRBV9 and TRBJ1-6, with D tentatively TRBD1 (5 bases). This sequence was found in a man under 40 with HIV. CDR3 residues: CASSVAGYDSPLHF. DNA for the CDR3: TGTGCCAGCAGCGTAGCAGGGTATGATTCACCCCTCCACTTT.